Listed below are T cell receptor beta chains from one sample, sequenced in a study of graft-versus-host responses after intestinal transplantation. These TCRs' antigens remain unknown. Produced via immunoSEQ multiplex PCR; TCRdb's table is partial and in-frame only. The data show about 81,000 clones, roughly nine tenths seen once. Sequencing was performed on unstimulated CD4+ T cells sorted from spleen or lymph node cells, taken before intestinal transplant. Receptors were obtained from a human donor who received an intestinal transplant. Each CDR3 is given with its conserved first and last residue. D genes are given only for firm matches. A row's size may be missing; if present it is once, few, many or a size class.

>NA|TRBJ2-2|NA|TRBV7-6
TGTGCCAGCAGCTTAGGGCAGGGCGGCGGGGAGCTGTTTTTT
CASSLGQGGGELFF
>NA|TRBJ1-6|NA|TRBV28
TGTGCCAGCAGCCTGAGCTCCTATAATTCACCCCTCCACTTT
CASSLSSYNSPLHF
>NA|TRBJ1-3|NA|TRBV18
TGTGCCAGCTCATCCGGACAGCGCTTCTCTGGAAACACCATATATTTT
CASSSGQRFSGNTIYF
>TRBD1|TRBJ2-3|NA|TRBV28
TGTGCCAGCAGAAATGGACAGGGGAATACAGATACGCAGTATTTT
CASRNGQGNTDTQYF
>TRBD1|TRBJ1-5|NA|TRBV6-1
TGTGCCAGCAGTGTCGCGTTTACCGGGACAGGGAATCAGCCCCAGCATTTT
CASSVAFTGTGNQPQHF
>TRBD1|TRBJ1-5|NA|TRBV19
TGTGCCAGTAGTACCGGGACAGGAAGCAATCAGCCCCAGCATTTT
CASSTGTGSNQPQHF
>NA|TRBJ1-6|NA|TRBV30
TGTGCCTGGACCTCCTTCGGTTCACCCCTCCACTTT
CAWTSFGSPLHF
>TRBD1|TRBJ1-6|once|TRBV28
TGTGCCAGCACCTTAAAGGATGGTAGGGGGCGGCATAATTCACCCCTCCACTTT
CASTLKDGRGRHNSPLHF
>TRBD1|TRBJ1-5|NA|TRBV28
TGTGCCAGCAGGTTTACCGACAGGGGCAGCAATCAGCCCCAGCATTTT
CASRFTDRGSNQPQHF
>NA|TRBJ1-4|few|TRBV7-2
TGTGCCAGCAGCCGGAACCCTGGAGACAGGAGGATCGAAAAACTGTTTTTT
CASSRNPGDRRIEKLFF
>TRBD1|TRBJ2-7|NA|TRBV5-1
TGCGCCAGCAGCTTGGAGGGGACAGGGTACGAGCAGTACTTC
CASSLEGTGYEQYF
>TRBD1|TRBJ2-3|NA|TRBV5-1
TGCGCCAGCAGCTTGGCCCAAGGGACAGTGAGTGGGGGCACAGATACGCAGTATTTT
CASSLAQGTVSGGTDTQYF
>NA|TRBJ2-7|NA|TRBV28
TGTGCCAGCAGCCGCGGTACCCTCTACGAGCAGTACTTC
CASSRGTLYEQYF
>TRBD1|TRBJ2-5|NA|TRBV4-2
TGTGCCAGCAGCCAAGGTAGGGGGCCACCCCAAGAGACCCAGTACTTC
CASSQGRGPPQETQYF
>TRBD1|TRBJ1-6|NA|TRBV27
TGTGCCAGCAGTTTGACAGGGGGAAATAATTCACCCCTCCACTTT
CASSLTGGNNSPLHF
>NA|TRBJ2-6|NA|TRBV27
TGTGCCAGCAGTTTAACCTTGACTGTTACCTCTGGGGCCAACGTCCTGACTTTC
CASSLTLTVTSGANVLTF
>NA|TRBJ1-1|NA|TRBV6-1
TGTGCCAGCAGTGATCAGGGATACACTGAAGCTTTCTTT
CASSDQGYTEAFF
>NA|TRBJ1-1|NA|TRBV28
TGTGCCAGCATGGGCAACACTGAAGCTTTCTTT
CASMGNTEAFF
>NA|TRBJ1-3|NA|TRBV14
TGTGCCAGCAGCCAAGATCCATTCTCTGGAAACACCATATATTTT
CASSQDPFSGNTIYF
>NA|TRBJ1-5|few|TRBV29-1
TGCAGCGTTACCACAGGGCCCAATCAGCCCCAGCATTTT
CSVTTGPNQPQHF
>TRBD1|TRBJ2-5|NA|TRBV6-5
TGTGCCAGCAGTTACTCGAACACAGGGGGATTGGAGACCCAGTACTTC
CASSYSNTGGLETQYF
>NA|TRBJ2-2|NA|TRBV27
TGTGCCAGCAGTCTCATAGGGGTTAATACCGGGGAGCTGTTTTTT
CASSLIGVNTGELFF
>TRBD1|TRBJ1-4|NA|TRBV18
TGTGCCAGCTCCGGGACAGGGGCCGAAAAACTGTTTTTT
CASSGTGAEKLFF
>NA|TRBJ1-2|NA|TRBV25-1
TGTGCCAGCAGTGAAACCAGCTATGGCTACACCTTC
CASSETSYGYTF
>NA|TRBJ1-1|NA|TRBV6-5
TGTGCCAGCAGTCCGACCGGACTCACTGAAGCTTTCTTT
CASSPTGLTEAFF
>NA|TRBJ1-2|once|TRBV7-9
TGTGCCAGTCACCCCCAGGATTTCTATGGCTACACCTTC
CASHPQDFYGYTF
>TRBD2|TRBJ2-3|NA|TRBV9
TGTGCCAGCAGCGTAGGGGGAGGGTGGGGATGGGCAGATACGCAGTATTTT
CASSVGGGWGWADTQYF
>NA|TRBJ1-2|once|TRBV28
TGTGCCAGCAGTTGGGACAACGCTAACTATGGCTACACCTTC
CASSWDNANYGYTF
>TRBD2|TRBJ2-1|NA|TRBV11-2
TGTGCCAGCAGCTTAGCCCGGACTAGTAGCTATGAGCAGTTCTTC
CASSLARTSSYEQFF
>NA|TRBJ1-6|once|TRBV6-5
TGTGCCAGCAGTTTCCTGTATTATTCACCCCTCCACTTT
CASSFLYYSPLHF
>TRBD1|TRBJ1-5|NA|TRBV7-3
TGTGCCAGCAGCTTAGATCCAGGGGGGCAATATAGCAATCAGCCCCAGCATTTT
CASSLDPGGQYSNQPQHF
>TRBD2|TRBJ2-5|NA|TRBV5-5
TGTGCCAGCAGCCTGGGGGGGGGAGAGACCCAGTACTTC
CASSLGGGETQYF
>NA|TRBJ2-2|NA|TRBV9
TGTGCCAGCAGCCTCAGCCAGGGGCCTTACACCGGGGAGCTGTTTTTT
CASSLSQGPYTGELFF
>NA|TRBJ2-7|NA|TRBV7-2
TGTGCCAGCAGCTTAGGTAGTTTTCAGCGTTTCTACGAGCAGTACTTC
CASSLGSFQRFYEQYF
>TRBD1|TRBJ1-2|NA|TRBV29-1
TGCAGCGTTGACGAAGGGGGCAGGGGATATGGCTACACCTTC
CSVDEGGRGYGYTF
>TRBD1|TRBJ1-1|NA|TRBV30
TGTGCCTGGAGTATAGACAGGGGGGCGAACACTGAAGCTTTCTTT
CAWSIDRGANTEAFF
>TRBD1|TRBJ2-7|NA|TRBV19
TGTGCCAGTAGTACCACAGGGGGAGGCGAGCAGTACTTC
CASSTTGGGEQYF
>TRBD1|TRBJ1-1|NA|TRBV18
TGTGCCAGCTCACCATTAAGGGGGACAGGGATAACTGAAGCTTTCTTT
CASSPLRGTGITEAFF
>TRBD1|TRBJ2-1|NA|TRBV19
TGTGCCAGTAGCACACAGGGGGCACTCAATGAGCAGTTCTTC
CASSTQGALNEQFF
>NA|TRBJ1-2|NA|TRBV6-1
TGTGCCAGCAGTGAACAAGGGGGACCTAACTATGGCTACACCTTC
CASSEQGGPNYGYTF
>TRBD2|TRBJ2-1|NA|TRBV27
TGTGCCAGCAGTTTATCGGAGCTAGCGGGGGCAGATGAGCAGTTCTTC
CASSLSELAGADEQFF
>TRBD2|TRBJ2-1|NA|TRBV9
TGTGCCAGCAGCGCAAGGGGCGGGCGGGAGATTTTGGATGAGCAGTTCTTC
CASSARGGREILDEQFF
>TRBD2|TRBJ2-3|NA|TRBV6-1
TGTGCCAGCCAAGACGCCGGGACTAGCGAAGATACGCAGTATTTT
CASQDAGTSEDTQYF
>TRBD1|TRBJ2-7|NA|TRBV5-1
TGCGCCAGCAGCACCGGGGACAGAGACTACGAGCAGTACTTC
CASSTGDRDYEQYF
>TRBD1|TRBJ2-7|NA|TRBV7-2
TGTGCCAGCAGCTTAGAGCGACAGGGTAGCCACGAGCAGTACTTC
CASSLERQGSHEQYF
>NA|TRBJ2-2|NA|TRBV2
TGTGCCAGCAGTGATAAGAGAGCCCCGAACACCGGGGAGCTGTTTTTT
CASSDKRAPNTGELFF
>TRBD1|TRBJ2-7|NA|TRBV6-1
TGTGCCAGCATGAACAGGGGATCCTACGAGCAGTACTTC
CASMNRGSYEQYF
>NA|TRBJ1-5|NA|TRBV6-1
TGTGCCAGCAGTGAAGCCGGAGGTGACAATCAGCCCCAGCATTTT
CASSEAGGDNQPQHF
>NA|TRBJ1-3|NA|TRBV5-8
TGTGCCAGCAGCCCCCGCGTCCGTGGAAACACCATATATTTT
CASSPRVRGNTIYF
>NA|TRBJ2-5|NA|TRBV9
TGTGCCAGCAGCGTAGGCAGGTTCCAAGAGACCCAGTACTTC
CASSVGRFQETQYF
>TRBD2|TRBJ2-5|NA|TRBV5-1
TGCGCCAGCAGCTTGGCGCTAGCGGGGGCCCAAGAGACCCAGTACTTC
CASSLALAGAQETQYF
>NA|TRBJ2-1|NA|TRBV5-1
TGCGCCAGCAGCCGGGTCGGAGGGATCAATGAGCAGTTCTTC
CASSRVGGINEQFF
>NA|TRBJ2-2|few|TRBV5-6
TGTGCCAGCAGCTTGGGGAGGGCCGGGGAGCTGTTTTTT
CASSLGRAGELFF